These 31 T cell receptor beta chains came from one sample sequenced in a study of beta chain features in type 1 diabetes. Expressed TCRB transcripts were sequenced after all isolated RNA was converted to cDNA. TCRdb keeps only in-frame clones here, not all; method: immunoSEQ multiplex PCR. This sample has tens of thousands of clones, with over 45% found just once. Sequenced input: central memory CD4+ T cells from blood. These receptors were taken from a woman between 18 and 30 years old in good health.

This clone was observed a handful of times. The chain is built from TRBV6-1 and TRBJ1-1; 7 nucleotides line up with TRBD1. J gave up 2 bases and V 4 bases, and 7 bases lay outside the gene matches. There are 15 residues in the CDR3. Per germline, CDR1 MNHNS and CDR2 SASEGT. CDR3 loop: CASSGKTGLNTEAFF. CDR3 in DNA: TGTGCCAGCAGTGGAAAGACAGGGTTAAACACTGAAGCTTTCTTT.

The gene calls are TRBV30 and TRBJ1-1; 11 nucleotides align to TRBD1. Per the germline V gene, CDR1 is GTSNPN and CDR2 is SVGIG (reference sequence). Trimming took 5 bases from V and 11 from J; bases not matched to a gene: 7. The CDR3 spans 12 residues. CDR3: CAWVGQGGPAFF. The CDR3 DNA is TGTGCCTGGGTGGGACAGGGGGGGCCCGCTTTCTTT.

A word on this clone: This CDR3 is also generated by other DNA sequences in the sample. The genes are TRBV6-1 and TRBJ1-3; a weak D match, TRBD1 (5 bases). CDR3 length equals 14 residues. V gave up 3 bases and J gave up 4 bases, with 10 bases separating them. CDR1 is MNHNS and CDR2 is SASEGT in the germline V gene. The DNA of the CDR3 is TGTGCCAGCAGTGAGCAGGGCGCCGGAAACACCATATATTTT. Translation gives CASSEQGAGNTIYF.

This chain links TRBV19 with TRBJ2-7; the D gene is possibly TRBD2 (6 bases). The germline V gene has CDR1 LNHDA and CDR2 SQIVND (reference sequence). This CDR3 has 14 amino acids. With 6 bases removed from V and 4 bases from J, the gap between germline ends came to 16 bases. The CDR3 coding sequence is TGTGCCAGTAGCCCGGGACTGACTATTTACGAGCAGTACTTC. This sequence encodes CASSPGLTIYEQYF.

This clone was recorded a few times. The chain uses TRBV6-5 and TRBJ1-2, with 8 bases that match TRBD1. This CDR3 is 15 amino acids long. V was pared by 1 base and J by 7 bases, with 8 bases of the junction left unmatched. Per germline, CDR1 MNHEY and CDR2 SVGAGI. As DNA, the CDR3 is TGTGCCAGCAGTTACTGGACGACAGGGGAGGGTGGCTACACCTTC. Translated, it gives CASSYWTTGEGGYTF.

The rearrangement joins TRBV25-1 to TRBJ2-2; 8 bases fit TRBD2. The CDR3 is 17 amino acids. Germline-derived CDR1 and CDR2 are MGHDK and SYGVNS. V shed 3 bases, J shed 2 bases, and the junction held 8 bases outside the gene matches. The CDR3 reads CASSDVQAGANTGELFF. For the CDR3, the DNA is TGTGCCAGCAGTGATGTCCAAGCGGGAGCTAACACCGGGGAGCTGTTTTTT.

The chain couples TRBV9 to TRBJ1-1; 9 bases are a match to TRBD1. The V segment lost 3 bases and the J segment 5 bases; nucleotides outside the gene matches: 8. This CDR3 has 15 amino acids. CDR1 is SGDLS and CDR2 is YYNGEE in the germline V gene. The CDR3 loop is CASSETLTGGTEAFF. The DNA of the CDR3 is TGTGCCAGCAGCGAGACCCTGACAGGGGGGACTGAAGCTTTCTTT.

CDR3 protein: CASSPQGMRSTSPLHF. As DNA, the CDR3 is TGTGCCAGCAGCCCCCAGGGTATGAGGTCAACTTCACCCCTCCACTTT. This rearrangement joins TRBV7-9 to TRBJ1-6; D perhaps matches TRBD1 (5 bases). V lost 5 bases and J lost 9, with 20 bases in between. CDR3 length: 16 amino acids. Germline lookup yields CDR1 SEHNR and CDR2 FQNEAQ (reference sequence).

This clone was seen a few times. This sequence joins TRBV6-1 and TRBJ1-1; 7 nucleotides agree with TRBD1. The CDR3 is 13 residues long. The germline V gene encodes CDR1 MNHNS and CDR2 SASEGT. The ends lost 6 bases at V and 14 bases at J; junction bases unmatched: 15. DNA of the CDR3: TGTGCCAGCAGGACCGGGACAGTTGCTGGTGGCTTCTTT. Its protein product is CASRTGTVAGGFF.

Only a few counts were recorded for this clone. The chain joins TRBV5-1 to TRBJ2-7; TRBD2 matches at 9 bases. The length of the CDR3 is 15 residues. Germline assignment: CDR1 SGHRS and CDR2 YFSETQ. V lost 4 bases, J lost 0 bases, and 5 bases stayed unmatched. The CDR3 here is CASSPAGGHSYEQYF. The DNA of the CDR3 is TGCGCCAGCAGCCCAGCGGGGGGCCACTCCTACGAGCAGTACTTC.

The chain uses TRBV5-4 and TRBJ2-1; TRBD1 matches at 8 bases. Per germline, CDR1 SGHNT and CDR2 YYREEE (reference sequence). This CDR3 contains 15 residues. Trimming took 4 bases from V and 6 from J; bases not matched to a gene: 9. CDR3 bases: TGTGCCAGCAGCCCGGACAGGGTTAACCTCAATGAGCAGTTCTTC. Translating gives CASSPDRVNLNEQFF.

This clone has just a few counts. The chain employs TRBV19 and TRBJ1-2; 7 bases fit TRBD1. The V segment lost 3 bases and the J segment 10 bases; nucleotides outside the gene matches: 8. The CDR3 has 13 amino acids. Germline V gene sequence: CDR1 LNHDA, CDR2 SQIVND (reference sequence). The CDR3 is CASSMDRTGIYTF. DNA for the CDR3: TGTGCCAGTAGTATGGATAGGACAGGAATCTACACCTTC.

This chain joins TRBV5-1 and TRBJ1-1; weak D call: TRBD1 (6 bases). Germline V lookup: CDR1 SGHRS, CDR2 YFSETQ. The CDR3 has 17 amino acids. V lost 0 bases to trimming and J lost 0 bases, with 15 bases between them. In DNA form, the CDR3 reads TGCGCCAGCAGCTTGGCCGTACAGGGAAGTATGAACACTGAAGCTTTCTTT. Amino acid sequence: CASSLAVQGSMNTEAFF.

This chain links TRBV5-5 with TRBJ2-6; 8 positions agree with TRBD1. The CDR3 has 19 amino acids. Germline values: CDR1 SGHKS, CDR2 YYEKEE (reference sequence). V shed 0 bases and J 2 bases; nucleotides not matched to a gene: 10. CDR3: CASSLDPVTGVTGANVLTF. The CDR3 DNA is TGTGCCAGCAGCTTGGACCCCGTGACAGGGGTCACTGGGGCCAACGTCCTGACTTTC.

The V and J genes are TRBV6-5 and TRBJ1-1, with 9 positions matching TRBD1. The V segment lost 0 bases and the J segment 7 bases; nucleotides outside the gene matches: 6. Germline V gene lookup returns CDR1 MNHEY and CDR2 SVGAGI. The CDR3 spans 15 residues. CDR3 protein: CASSYSMDRGLEAFF. CDR3 DNA sequence: TGTGCCAGCAGTTACTCGATGGACAGGGGTCTTGAAGCTTTCTTT.

The gene calls are TRBV30 and TRBJ1-2; D unclear. CDR3 length equals 13 residues. V was cut by 0 bases and J by 3 bases, with 8 bases left in between. Germline CDR1 is GTSNPN and CDR2 is SVGIG (reference sequence). CDR3: CAWSVLLDYGYTF. The CDR3 DNA is TGTGCCTGGAGTGTACTGTTGGACTATGGCTACACCTTC.

The V gene is TRBV13, the J gene TRBJ1-1; 9 nucleotides match TRBD1. The trim removed 5 bases at V and 5 bases at J, leaving 12 bases unmatched. Per the germline V gene, CDR1 is PRHDT and CDR2 is FYEKMQ (reference sequence). The CDR3 totals 16 residues. The CDR3 DNA is TGTGCCAGCAGCCTGATCTGGACAGGGGACATGACTGAAGCTTTCTTT. This sequence encodes CASSLIWTGDMTEAFF.

This chain joins TRBV6-5 and TRBJ2-7; TRBD2 matches at 8 bases. V dropped 4 bases and J dropped 4; count of bases not matched to a gene: 3. The germline V gene has CDR1 MNHEY and CDR2 SVGAGI. CDR3 length equals 13 residues. CDR3 sequence: CASSFAGGYEQYF. CDR3 DNA: TGTGCCAGCAGTTTTGCGGGGGGATACGAGCAGTACTTC.

Only one count was recorded for this clone. The rearrangement uses TRBV28 and TRBJ2-7; TRBD2 aligns across 14 bases. The V and J ends lost 5 bases and 9 bases, in that order; junction bases with no gene match: 6. This CDR3 has 14 residues. The germline CDR1 and CDR2 sequences are MDHEN and SYDVKM. CDR3 DNA sequence: TGTGCCAGCAGTAGGACTAGCGGGGGGCCCGGGCAGTACTTC. It yields the protein CASSRTSGGPGQYF. The whole variable domain, remainder taken from reference TRBV28 and TRBJ2-7, is DVKVTQSSRYLVKRTGEKVFLECVQDMDHENMFWYRQDPGLGLRLIYFSYDVKMKEKGDIPEGYSVSREKKERFSLILESASTNQTSMYLCASSRTSGGPGQYFGPGTRLTVT.

This clone was recorded a few times. The CDR3 protein is CASSSRRTIQETQYF. The CDR3 DNA is TGTGCCAGCAGCTCCCGACGGACTATTCAAGAGACCCAGTACTTC. J is TRBJ2-5 and V is TRBV5-5, with D possibly matching TRBD2 (6 bases). There are 15 residues in the CDR3. V was trimmed by 3 bases and J by 2 bases, leaving 14 bases between them. Germline V lookup: CDR1 SGHKS, CDR2 YYEKEE (reference sequence). Full variable domain (outside the CDR3, taken from reference TRBV5-5 and TRBJ2-5): DAGVTQSPTHLIKTRGQQVTLRCSPISGHKSVSWYQQVLGQGPQFIFQYYEKEERGRGNFPDRFSARQFPNYSSELNVNALLLGDSALYLCASSSRRTIQETQYFGPGTRLLVL.

This chain connects TRBV5-5 to TRBJ2-5; D possibly corresponds to TRBD1 (6 bases). This CDR3 spans 14 amino acids. V was shortened by 0 bases and J by 7 bases, with 13 bases between the two germline ends. The germline V gene has CDR1 SGHKS and CDR2 YYEKEE (reference sequence). The CDR3 reads CASSLGRGEVTQYF. The CDR3 nucleotides are TGTGCCAGCAGCTTGGGCAGGGGAGAGGTGACCCAGTACTTC.

The rearrangement joins TRBV29-1 to TRBJ2-7; 7 positions match TRBD2. Germline-derived CDR1 and CDR2 are SQVTM and ANQGSEA. The CDR3 is made up of 12 amino acids. V dropped 7 bases and J dropped 2; count of bases not matched to a gene: 5. The CDR3 region has the DNA TGCAGCGGGGGGGAGGGAACCTACGAGCAGTACTTC. The encoded protein is CSGGEGTYEQYF.

The chain recombines TRBV7-9 with TRBJ2-7; TRBD2 agrees at 13 bases. Germline trimming cut 5 bases from V and 5 bases from J; bases unmatched to any gene: 6. Germline loops: CDR1 SEHNR, CDR2 FQNEAQ (reference sequence). The CDR3 consists of 15 residues. The CDR3 reads CASSQTSGRPDEQYF. DNA of the CDR3: TGTGCCAGCAGCCAGACTAGCGGGAGGCCCGACGAGCAGTACTTC.

The chain uses TRBV20-1 and TRBJ2-7; possible D gene TRBD1, 5 bases. The V end lost 6 bases, the J end lost 4 bases, and 10 bases lay between the germline ends. Germline assignment: CDR1 DFQATT and CDR2 SNEGSKA (reference sequence). This CDR3 comprises 11 residues. Written as DNA, the CDR3 is TGCAGTGCCTCCAGGGATTACGAGCAGTACTTC. It yields the protein CSASRDYEQYF.

V is TRBV30 and J is TRBJ1-1, with D tentatively TRBD1 (5 bases). V was shortened by 5 bases and J by 0 bases, with 10 bases between the two germline ends. This CDR3 region has 13 residues. Per the germline V gene, CDR1 is GTSNPN and CDR2 is SVGIG (reference sequence). The CDR3 loop is CAWGGLLNTEAFF. CDR3 DNA: TGTGCCTGGGGGGGACTTTTGAACACTGAAGCTTTCTTT.

The rearrangement joins TRBV2 to TRBJ2-7, with 8 bases aligning to TRBD1. With 7 bases clipped from V and 2 bases from J, the junction kept 7 bases outside the gene matches. The CDR3 is 14 residues long. CDR1 SNHLY and CDR2 FYNNEI come from the germline V gene. Written as DNA, the CDR3 is TGTGCCAGCACCAGTCAGGACAGGGCCTACGAGCAGTACTTC. Encoded protein: CASTSQDRAYEQYF. Variable domain in full (rest from reference TRBV2 and TRBJ2-7): EPEVTQTPSHQVTQMGQEVILRCVPISNHLYFYWYRQILGQKVEFLVSFYNNEISEKSEIFDDQFSVERPDGSNFTLKIRSTKLEDSAMYFCASTSQDRAYEQYFGPGTRLTVT.

J is TRBJ2-5 and V is TRBV27; D perhaps matches TRBD2 (5 bases). In germline, CDR1 is MNHEY, CDR2 SMNVEV (reference sequence). CDR3 length: 13 amino acids. Trimming removed 2 bases from V and 4 bases from J, with 8 bases in between. The CDR3 spells CASSLSGPETQYF. CDR3 nucleotide sequence: TGTGCCAGCAGTTTAAGCGGTCCAGAGACCCAGTACTTC.

The CDR3 region is CASSLSYSPEQYF. For the CDR3, the DNA is TGTGCCAGCAGTTTATCCTATTCGCCCGAGCAGTACTTC. The V and J genes are TRBV27 and TRBJ2-7, with D unclear. CDR3 length: 13 residues. Germline V gene data show CDR1 as MNHEY and CDR2 as SMNVEV (reference sequence). V dropped 0 bases and J dropped 6 bases, with 9 bases sitting between them.

This clone was detected only a few times. The genes are TRBV5-1 and TRBJ1-2; the match to TRBD1 covers 8 bases. This CDR3 region has 16 residues. V gave up 3 bases and J gave up 6 bases; unmatched junction bases: 13. Germline V CDR1 and CDR2: SGHRS, YFSETQ. CDR3 loop: CASSYGQGGVSDGYTF. CDR3 nucleotides: TGCGCCAGCAGCTACGGACAGGGTGGGGTTAGCGATGGCTACACCTTC.

The genes are TRBV4-1 and TRBJ1-1; D gene unclear. CDR1 and CDR2 (germline): MGHRA, YSYEKL. The CDR3 has 15 residues. V lost 1 base to trimming and J lost 4 bases, with 13 bases between them. The chain's CDR3 is CASSQVSPRGTEAFF. The DNA for the CDR3 is TGCGCCAGCAGCCAAGTTTCACCCCGCGGCACTGAAGCTTTCTTT.

The V call is TRBV30, the J call TRBJ1-5; D not resolved. V dropped 0 bases and J dropped 4 bases, with 16 bases sitting between them. Germline V gene data show CDR1 as GTSNPN and CDR2 as SVGIG (reference sequence). The CDR3 extends over 16 amino acids. The CDR3, as DNA: TGTGCCTGGAGTGTCAGAAAGAGCACTACTAATCAGCCCCAGCATTTT. Residues: CAWSVRKSTTNQPQHF.